Shown below are 5 T cell receptor beta chains from a single sample sequenced in a study of T cells in Graves' hyperthyroidism and ophthalmopathy. There were TCR beta CDR3 regions amplified from RNA transcripts. HTBI primers were employed in a first-round RT-PCR of the TCR CDR3. TCRdb reprocessed the multiplex PCR reads via MiXCR and lists one record per CDR3 protein. The repertoire includes over 550,000 distinct CDR3 sequences, approximately 15% of them detected once, and about 17% sits in the top ten. The material sequenced was blood. These receptor sequences come from a woman between 18 and 29 years old with Graves' hyperthyroidism.

This clonotype was recorded many times. The chain uses TRBV12-3 or TRBV12-4 and TRBJ1-4, with 8 positions matching TRBD1. The CDR3 covers 14 residues. After removal of 4 bases from V and 8 bases from J, the junction contained 6 bases not matched to a gene. The CDR3 reads CASSWTGFGEKLFF. CDR3 bases: TGTGCCAGCAGTTGGACAGGGTTTGGCGAAAAACTGTTTTTT.

At least ten counts were recorded for this clonotype. This sequence joins TRBV20-1 and TRBJ2-1; TRBD2 agrees at 8 bases. The CDR3 consists of 12 residues. The V gene end was trimmed by 5 bases and the J gene end by 13 bases; junction bases not matched to a gene: 10. Looked up from germline, CDR1 is DFQATT and CDR2 is SNEGSKA (reference sequence). CDR3 sequence reads: CSAGRGTRNQFF. CDR3 coding DNA: TGCAGTGCTGGGAGGGGGACTAGAAACCAGTTCTTC.

This clonotype was detected a few times. The V call is TRBV20-1, the J call TRBJ2-7; 10 bases are shared with TRBD2. The germline gives CDR1 DFQATT, CDR2 SNEGSKA (reference sequence). The V gene end was trimmed by 0 bases and the J gene end by 4 bases; junction bases not matched to a gene: 6. This CDR3 comprises 15 residues. The CDR3 DNA sequence: TGCAGTGCTAGAGACCCGGGACTAGCGAGGTACGAGCAGTACTTC. Protein product: CSARDPGLARYEQYF.

The chain has TRBV20-1 and TRBJ1-1; TRBD1 aligns across 7 bases. The CDR3 runs to 12 residues. The V gene end was trimmed by 5 bases and the J gene end by 11 bases; junction bases not matched to a gene: 11. The germline CDR1 and CDR2 sequences are DFQATT and SNEGSKA (reference sequence). The CDR3 here is CSAGQVALEAFF. CDR3 bases: TGCAGTGCTGGACAGGTCGCCCTCGAGGCTTTCTTT.

This clonotype was observed many times. The genes are TRBV20-1 and TRBJ1-2; D remains ambiguous. The length of the CDR3 is 13 residues. V was cut by 0 bases and J by 5 bases, with 10 bases left in between. Germline V gene lookup returns CDR1 DFQATT and CDR2 SNEGSKA (reference sequence). The CDR3 DNA reads as TGCAGTGCTAGAGATGGAACAGTTTATGGCTACACCTTC. It is translated as CSARDGTVYGYTF.